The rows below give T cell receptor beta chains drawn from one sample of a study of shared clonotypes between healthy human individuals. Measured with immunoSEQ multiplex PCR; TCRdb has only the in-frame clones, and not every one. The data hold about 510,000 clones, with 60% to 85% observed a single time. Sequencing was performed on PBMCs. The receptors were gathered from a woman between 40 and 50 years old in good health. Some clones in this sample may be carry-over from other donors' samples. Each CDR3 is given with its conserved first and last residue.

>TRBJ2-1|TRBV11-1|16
CASSTRATGGRNEQFF
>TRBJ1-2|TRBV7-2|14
CASSLPGEIYGYTF
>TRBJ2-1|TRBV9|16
CASSVGAGASYNEQFF
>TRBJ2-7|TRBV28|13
CASSSKSSYEQYF
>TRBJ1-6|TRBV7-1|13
CASSTGQNSPLHF
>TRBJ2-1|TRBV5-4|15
CASSSRRGSNNEQFF
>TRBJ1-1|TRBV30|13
CAWSVSGHTEAFF
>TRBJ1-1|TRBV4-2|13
CASSQDRGTEAFF
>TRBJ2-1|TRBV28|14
CASQWDSSYNEQFF
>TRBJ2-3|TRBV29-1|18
CSVEAVGLAGTHADTQYF
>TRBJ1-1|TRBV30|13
CAWSSQWNTEAFF
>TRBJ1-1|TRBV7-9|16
CASSLTSGTGGTEAFF
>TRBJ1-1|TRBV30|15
CAWNKPGQRVTEAFF
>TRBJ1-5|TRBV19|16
CASSRGQGARWQPQHF
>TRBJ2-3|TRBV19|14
CASKAGTGADTQYF
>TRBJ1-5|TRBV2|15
CASRRGQISNQPRHF
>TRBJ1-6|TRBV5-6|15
CASSSGQGWISPLHF
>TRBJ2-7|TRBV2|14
CASSDGTATYEQYF
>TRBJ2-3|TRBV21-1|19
CASSKVRLAGGPSRDTQYF
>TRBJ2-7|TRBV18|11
CASSPGHEQYF
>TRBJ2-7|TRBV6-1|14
CASSGYGGYYEQYF
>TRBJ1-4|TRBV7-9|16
CASSSGTGMRNEKLFF
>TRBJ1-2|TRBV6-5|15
CASALGPLFPNGYTF
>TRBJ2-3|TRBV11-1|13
CASSGASTDTQYF
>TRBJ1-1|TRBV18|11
CASGVGADAFF
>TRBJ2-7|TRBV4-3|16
CASSPGTSGLTYEQYF
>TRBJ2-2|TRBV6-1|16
CASSEVAGGNTGELFF
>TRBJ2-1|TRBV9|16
CASSPGPSGPYNEQFF
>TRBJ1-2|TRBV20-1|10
CSAGQYGYTF
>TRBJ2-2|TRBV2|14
CASNPETGTGELFF
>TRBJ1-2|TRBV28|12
CASRGQLRVYTF
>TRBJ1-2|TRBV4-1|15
CASSQDVTGLYGYTF
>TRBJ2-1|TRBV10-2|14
CASSESGAYNEQFF
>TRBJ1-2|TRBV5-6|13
CASSFPGIYGYTF
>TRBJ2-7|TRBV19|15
CASSPGASGPYEQYF
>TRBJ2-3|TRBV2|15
CASSDGLAGEGTQYF
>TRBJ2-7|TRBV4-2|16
CASSQGGAALSYEQYF
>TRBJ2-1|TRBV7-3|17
CASSLVWGLAGLCEQFF
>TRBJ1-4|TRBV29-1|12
CSAGESDEKLFF
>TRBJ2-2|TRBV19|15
CASRRTGLNTGELFF
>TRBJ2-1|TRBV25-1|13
CASRGLAPNEQFF
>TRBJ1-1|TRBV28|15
CASSLRFDRFTEAFF
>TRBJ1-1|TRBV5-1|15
CASRTNTGGDTEAFF
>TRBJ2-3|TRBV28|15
CASSSPRQGRATQYF
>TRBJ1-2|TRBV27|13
CASSLSAYYGYTF
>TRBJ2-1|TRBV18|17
CASSPLREGGPYNEQFF
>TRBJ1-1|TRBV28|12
CASSYRNAEAFF
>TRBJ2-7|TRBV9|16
CASSVYPSGRPFEQYF
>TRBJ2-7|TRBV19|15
CASSALLGQGNEQYF